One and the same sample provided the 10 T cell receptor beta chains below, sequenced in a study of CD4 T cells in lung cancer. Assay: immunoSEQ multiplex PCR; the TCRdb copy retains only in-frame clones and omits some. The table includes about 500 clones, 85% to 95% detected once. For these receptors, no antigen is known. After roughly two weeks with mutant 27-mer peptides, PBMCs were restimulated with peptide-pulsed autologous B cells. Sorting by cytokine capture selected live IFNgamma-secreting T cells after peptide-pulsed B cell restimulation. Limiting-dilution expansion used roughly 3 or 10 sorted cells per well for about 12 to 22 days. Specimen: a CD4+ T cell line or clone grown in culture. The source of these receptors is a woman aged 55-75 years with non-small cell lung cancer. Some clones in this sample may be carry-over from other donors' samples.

CDR3: CASSDDQGYHYGYTF. Written as DNA, the CDR3 is TGTGCCAGCAGTGACGATCAGGGCTATCACTATGGCTACACCTTC. The chain carries TRBV6-1 and TRBJ1-2, with D tentatively TRBD1 (5 bases). CDR3 length: 15 residues. Germline V CDR1 and CDR2: MNHNS, SASEGT. The V end was cut by 3 bases, the J end by 3 bases, with 14 bases between.

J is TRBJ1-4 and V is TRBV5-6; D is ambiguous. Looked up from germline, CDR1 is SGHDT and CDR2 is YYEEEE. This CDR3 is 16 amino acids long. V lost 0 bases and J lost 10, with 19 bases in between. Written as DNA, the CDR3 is TGTGCCAGCAGCTTGGCCATACGAGGAAATGACGGAAAACTGTTTTTT. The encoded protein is CASSLAIRGNDGKLFF.

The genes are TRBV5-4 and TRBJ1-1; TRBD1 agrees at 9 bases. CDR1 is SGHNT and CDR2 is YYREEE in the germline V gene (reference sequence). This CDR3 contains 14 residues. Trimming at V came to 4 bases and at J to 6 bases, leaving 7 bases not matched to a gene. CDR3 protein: CASSRGTGGAEAFF. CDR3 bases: TGTGCCAGCAGCCGAGGAACAGGGGGCGCTGAAGCTTTCTTT.

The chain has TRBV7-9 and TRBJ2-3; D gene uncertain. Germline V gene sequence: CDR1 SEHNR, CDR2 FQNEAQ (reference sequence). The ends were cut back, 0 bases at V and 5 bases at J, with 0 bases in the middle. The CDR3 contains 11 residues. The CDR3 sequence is CASSLADTQYF. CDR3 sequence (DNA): TGTGCCAGCAGCTTAGCAGATACGCAGTATTTT.

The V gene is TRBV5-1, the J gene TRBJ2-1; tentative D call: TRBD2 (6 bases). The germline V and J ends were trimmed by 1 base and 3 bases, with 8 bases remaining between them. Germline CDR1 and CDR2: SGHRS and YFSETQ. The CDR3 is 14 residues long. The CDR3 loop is CASSLTSIYNEQFF. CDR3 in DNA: TGCGCCAGCAGCTTGACTAGCATCTACAATGAGCAGTTCTTC. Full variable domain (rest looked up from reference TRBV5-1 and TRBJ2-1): KAGVTQTPRYLIKTRGQQVTLSCSPISGHRSVSWYQQTPGQGLQFLFEYFSETQRNKGNFPGRFSGRQFSNSRSEMNVSTLELGDSALYLCASSLTSIYNEQFFGPGTRLTVL.

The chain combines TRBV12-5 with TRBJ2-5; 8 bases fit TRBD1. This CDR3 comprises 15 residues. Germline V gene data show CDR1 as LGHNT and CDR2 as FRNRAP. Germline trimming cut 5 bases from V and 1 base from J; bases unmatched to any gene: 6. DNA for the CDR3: TGTGCTAGTGGTCCCGGGACAGGAGGCCAAGAGACCCAGTACTTC. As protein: CASGPGTGGQETQYF.

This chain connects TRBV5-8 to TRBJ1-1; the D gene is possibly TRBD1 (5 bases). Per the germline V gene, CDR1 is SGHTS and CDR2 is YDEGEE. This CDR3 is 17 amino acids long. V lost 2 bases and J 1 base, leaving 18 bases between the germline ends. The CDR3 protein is CASSLQLQGGTNTEAFF. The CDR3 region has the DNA TGTGCCAGCAGCTTACAGCTTCAGGGTGGGACGAACACTGAAGCTTTCTTT.

CDR3 in DNA: TGTGCCAGCAGCGTAGCCAGGGGGCATGACACCGGGGAGCTGTTTTTT. Its translation: CASSVARGHDTGELFF. The V call is TRBV9, the J call TRBJ2-2, with 8 bases matching TRBD1. The CDR3 is 16 amino acids. Germline V gene data show CDR1 as SGDLS and CDR2 as YYNGEE. V trimming: 0 bases; J trimming: 3 bases; junction bases outside the gene matches: 4.

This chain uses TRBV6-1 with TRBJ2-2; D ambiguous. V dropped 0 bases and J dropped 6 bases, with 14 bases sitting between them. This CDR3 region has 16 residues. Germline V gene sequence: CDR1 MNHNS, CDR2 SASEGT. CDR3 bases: TGTGCCAGCAGTGAAGCGCAAGAAGGAAGTGCCGGGGAGCTGTTTTTT. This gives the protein CASSEAQEGSAGELFF.

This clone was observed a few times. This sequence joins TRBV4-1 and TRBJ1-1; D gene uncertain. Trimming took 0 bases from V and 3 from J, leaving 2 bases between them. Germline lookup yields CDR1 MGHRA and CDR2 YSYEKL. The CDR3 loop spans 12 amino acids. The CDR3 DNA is TGCGCCAGCAGCCAAGAGGACACTGAAGCTTTCTTT. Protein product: CASSQEDTEAFF.